This T cell receptor beta chain came from a study of cytomegalovirus exposure and HLA in healthy donors. This clone was detected once. The antigen is unknown. There are 13 residues in the CDR3. Germline CDR1 SGHAT, CDR2 FQNNGV. Deletions cut 2 bases from V and 6 bases from J, with 9 bases between. Study observations and caveats: The likely explanation for a cluster of highly shared sequence variants was sequencing artifact.

60 Vbeta and 13 Jbeta primers were used in PCR. The protocol was immunoSEQ multiplex PCR, while the TCRdb copy is restricted to in-frame clones and leaves out a portion. The sample contains around 110,000 clones, over 65% of which appear only once. The donors gave bone marrow, and they were healthy. The sequenced sample was PBMCs. J is TRBJ2-3 and V is TRBV11-2, with D uncertain. This receptor was identified in a woman in her 30s in good health and CMV-seronegative. CDR3 nucleotide sequence: TGTGCCAGCAGCTTAAGGAGCCTCGATACGCAGTATTTT. Translating gives CASSLRSLDTQYF.